Each of the 24 T cell receptor beta chains below was sequenced from the same sample in a study of T cells after yellow fever vaccination. TCRdb recomputed calls from the 5' RACE reads with MiXCR, one row per CDR3 protein. The table has about 350,000 distinct CDR3 sequences, 11% seen once. The specimen comprised PBMCs, sampled on the day of the first yellow fever vaccination. The receptors were gathered from a man aged 18-30 years who received the YFV17D yellow fever vaccine.

This clonotype came up many times. V usage is TRBV2 and J usage is TRBJ2-7; perhaps TRBD2 as D (7 bases). V was cut by 4 bases and J by 2 bases, with 9 bases left in between. Germline V gene data show CDR1 as SNHLY and CDR2 as FYNNEI. This CDR3 region has 13 residues. CDR3 sequence: CASSGGGPYEQYF. CDR3 sequence (DNA): TGTGCCAGCAGTGGGGGGGGCCCCTACGAGCAGTACTTC.

This clonotype was seen more than once but under ten times. The chain couples TRBV5-1 to TRBJ2-5; D remains unclear. The V and J ends lost 7 bases and 5 bases respectively, with 15 bases between them. Germline values: CDR1 SGHRS, CDR2 YFSETQ. The CDR3 loop spans 13 amino acids. The CDR3 DNA reads as TGCGCCAGCCGACTGGCCCTAGGGGAGACCCAGTACTTC. It yields the protein CASRLALGETQYF. Looking up the rest from reference TRBV5-1 and TRBJ2-5 gives the full variable domain: KAGVTQTPRYLIKTRGQQVTLSCSPISGHRSVSWYQQTPGQGLQFLFEYFSETQRNKGNFPGRFSGRQFSNSRSEMNVSTLELGDSALYLCASRLALGETQYFGPGTRLLVL.

This clonotype was counted a few times. This chain uses TRBV4-2 with TRBJ1-5; possible D gene TRBD1, 6 bases. This CDR3 region has 14 residues. Trimming cost V 0 bases and J 6 bases, with 9 bases left between them. CDR1 and CDR2 from the germline V gene are LGHNA and YNFKEQ. The CDR3 sequence is CASSQESGAQPQHF. The CDR3 nucleotides are TGTGCCAGCAGCCAAGAGTCGGGGGCTCAGCCCCAGCATTTT.

V and J are TRBV3-1 and TRBJ1-2; D is unresolved. CDR3 size: 18 residues. Germline V CDR1 and CDR2: LGHDT, YNNKEL (reference sequence). With 1 base removed from V and 0 bases from J, the gap between germline ends came to 18 bases. CDR3 in amino acids: CASSQVFSYTRPNYGYTF. For the CDR3, the DNA is TGTGCCAGCAGCCAAGTATTCTCCTATACTAGACCTAACTATGGCTACACCTTC.

This clonotype has more than one count but fewer than ten. The chain links TRBV27 to TRBJ1-2, with D perhaps TRBD1 (5 bases). The germline CDR1 and CDR2 sequences are MNHEY and SMNVEV (reference sequence). The CDR3 consists of 13 residues. Between the trimmed V and J ends, which lost 5 bases and 4 bases, there was a span of 11 bases. The CDR3 spells CASSRGPSYGYTF. The CDR3 DNA reads as TGTGCCAGCAGTCGGGGACCGAGCTATGGCTACACCTTC.

The chain joins TRBV7-7 to TRBJ2-5, with a tentative D call TRBD2 (7 bases). Deletions cut 1 base from V and 6 bases from J, with 12 bases between. The CDR3 covers 14 residues. CDR1 is SSHAT, CDR2 FNYEAQ, per germline (reference sequence). CDR3 DNA: TGTGCCAGCAGCTTAGATGGCGGGGGCAAGACCCAGTACTTC. Residues: CASSLDGGGKTQYF. Complete variable domain (other parts from reference TRBV7-7 and TRBJ2-5): GAGVSQSPRYKVTKRGQDVTLRCDPISSHATLYWYQQALGQGPEFLTYFNYEAQPDKSGLPSDRFSAERPEGSISTLTIQRTEQRDSAMYRCASSLDGGGKTQYFGPGTRLLVL.

The chain recombines TRBV3-1 with TRBJ1-5; TRBD1 might be the D (5 bases). There are 16 residues in the CDR3. Germline V gene sequence: CDR1 LGHDT, CDR2 YNNKEL (reference sequence). V lost 1 base, J lost 6 bases, and 16 bases lay in between. The CDR3, as DNA: TGTGCCAGCAGCCAAGCCCCCGGGGGTCTTAGTCAGCCCCAGCATTTT. Protein: CASSQAPGGLSQPQHF.

The chain carries TRBV7-2 and TRBJ2-1; no definite D call. Germline V gene lookup returns CDR1 SGHTA and CDR2 FQGNSA. Trimming removed 1 base at V and 6 bases at J, with 7 bases between. This CDR3 comprises 13 residues. The CDR3 loop is CASSLGQINEQFF. CDR3 in DNA: TGTGCCAGCAGCTTAGGGCAGATCAATGAGCAGTTCTTC.

V is TRBV19 and J is TRBJ2-7; perhaps TRBD2 as D (6 bases). The V gene lost 2 bases and the J gene lost 3 bases, with 8 bases spanning the gap. Germline V CDR1 and CDR2: LNHDA, SQIVND (reference sequence). The CDR3 totals 13 residues. DNA for the CDR3: TGTGCCAGTAGTATACTGGGGGGCTACGAGCAGTACTTC. Translated, it gives CASSILGGYEQYF.

The chain carries TRBV20-1 and TRBJ1-5; 10 nucleotides line up with TRBD1. The ends lost 5 bases at V and 5 bases at J; junction bases unmatched: 3. There are 13 residues in the CDR3. Germline V gene sequence: CDR1 DFQATT, CDR2 SNEGSKA (reference sequence). The CDR3 is CSAPGQGDQPQHF. CDR3 sequence (DNA): TGCAGTGCTCCCGGACAGGGGGATCAGCCCCAGCATTTT.

This clonotype was found a few times. The chain couples TRBV7-9 to TRBJ2-6, with TRBD1 matching 11 bases. The CDR3 runs to 18 residues. J lost 0 bases, V lost 5 bases, and 6 bases had no gene match. Germline CDR1 is SEHNR and CDR2 is FQNEAQ (reference sequence). CDR3 protein: CASSRSGTGGSGANVLTF. DNA for the CDR3: TGTGCCAGCAGCCGCTCCGGGACAGGGGGCTCTGGGGCCAACGTCCTGACTTTC. Full variable domain (missing parts from reference TRBV7-9 and TRBJ2-6): DTGVSQNPRHKITKRGQNVTFRCDPISEHNRLYWYRQTLGQGPEFLTYFQNEAQLEKSRLLSDRFSAERPKGSFSTLEIQRTEQGDSAMYLCASSRSGTGGSGANVLTFGAGSRLTVL.

This clonotype has only a few counts. The chain is built from TRBV4-3 and TRBJ1-2; the D gene is possibly TRBD1 (6 bases). V lost 5 bases and J 4 bases, leaving 17 bases between the germline ends. CDR1 and CDR2 (germline): LGHNA, YSLEER. This CDR3 region has 15 residues. DNA of the CDR3: TGCGCCAGCAGCGAGCTGGGGGGCGATATCTATGGCTACACCTTC. It codes for CASSELGGDIYGYTF.

This rearrangement joins TRBV12-3 or TRBV12-4 to TRBJ2-3, with no clear D. There are 15 residues in the CDR3. V was trimmed by 5 bases and J by 0 bases, leaving 12 bases between them. The CDR3 coding sequence is TGTGCCAGCAGTCCTAACCTCCCCAGCACAGATACGCAGTATTTT. Translating gives CASSPNLPSTDTQYF.

This chain connects TRBV7-9 to TRBJ2-5; 10 bases agree with TRBD2. Germline CDR1 and CDR2: SEHNR and FQNEAQ (reference sequence). J lost 3 bases, V lost 4 bases, and 8 bases had no gene match. This CDR3 is 16 amino acids long. This chain's CDR3 is CASSSRLAGNKETQYF. The CDR3 DNA follows: TGTGCCAGCAGCTCAAGACTAGCGGGTAACAAAGAGACCCAGTACTTC.

The chain employs TRBV6-5 and TRBJ2-3; the D gene is possibly TRBD2 (6 bases). This CDR3 is 17 amino acids long. The germline V gene has CDR1 MNHEY and CDR2 SVGAGI. V gave up 0 bases and J gave up 5 bases, with 18 bases separating them. CDR3 sequence (DNA): TGTGCCAGCAGTTACTCGATGCTAGACGGGGGAGTAGATACGCAGTATTTT. Its translation: CASSYSMLDGGVDTQYF.

This clonotype was recorded a few times. The chain combines TRBV7-2 with TRBJ2-7; D is tentatively TRBD1 or TRBD2 (5 bases each). The germline V gene has CDR1 SGHTA and CDR2 FQGNSA. The CDR3 covers 14 residues. V was pared by 3 bases and J by 7 bases, with 16 bases between. CDR3 residues: CASSLAGTPGEQYF. CDR3 nucleotides: TGTGCCAGCAGCTTGGCCGGGACCCCAGGGGAGCAGTACTTC.

V is TRBV12-3 or TRBV12-4 and J is TRBJ1-3; D possibly corresponds to TRBD1 (5 bases). V shed 7 bases and J shed 4 bases, with 14 bases lying between them. This CDR3 comprises 14 residues. The CDR3 DNA is TGTGCCAGCACAAACCTTAACAGGGGAAACACCATATATTTT. It encodes CASTNLNRGNTIYF.

This clonotype was detected only a few times. The CDR3 sequence is CASSHPREGTEAFF. DNA for the CDR3: TGTGCCAGCAGTCATCCGAGAGAGGGCACTGAAGCTTTCTTT. The chain recombines TRBV6-2 or TRBV6-3 with TRBJ1-1; D ambiguous. CDR1 and CDR2 from the germline V gene are MNHEY and SVGEGT. V lost 5 bases to trimming and J lost 4 bases, with 14 bases between them. This CDR3 has 14 amino acids.

The chain has TRBV9 and TRBJ2-5; maybe TRBD2 (6 bases). The germline gives CDR1 SGDLS, CDR2 YYNGEE. The CDR3 contains 13 residues. V gave up 2 bases and J gave up 5 bases, with 10 bases separating them. CDR3 DNA sequence: TGTGCCAGCAGCGTCGGGGGTATGGAGACCCAGTACTTC. It is translated as CASSVGGMETQYF.

This clonotype was found many times. DNA of the CDR3: TGTGCCAGCAGCCTCACAGGCTTCGAGGTGGAGACCCAGTACTTC. Encoded protein: CASSLTGFEVETQYF. This chain uses TRBV7-2 with TRBJ2-5, with D maybe TRBD1 (5 bases). The CDR3 runs 15 residues. CDR1 and CDR2 from the germline V gene are SGHTA and FQGNSA. Trimming stripped 5 bases from V and 5 bases from J, with 18 bases between.

The chain combines TRBV5-5 with TRBJ2-7; 10 positions agree with TRBD1. This CDR3 contains 16 residues. V trimming: 0 bases; J trimming: 5 bases; junction bases outside the gene matches: 8. Germline V gives CDR1 SGHKS, CDR2 YYEKEE (reference sequence). CDR3 sequence (DNA): TGTGCCAGCAGCTTGGCCCTGGGGACAGGGGACAACGAGCAGTACTTC. This translates into CASSLALGTGDNEQYF.

This clonotype was recorded a few times. The J gene is TRBJ1-1, the V gene TRBV20-1; D remains ambiguous. The CDR3 spans 14 residues. The germline V gene has CDR1 DFQATT and CDR2 SNEGSKA (reference sequence). Deletions cut 0 bases from V and 1 base from J, with 9 bases between. The CDR3 sequence: CSARDPVKNTEAFF. CDR3 DNA: TGCAGTGCTAGAGATCCCGTCAAGAACACTGAAGCTTTCTTT.

The chain uses TRBV29-1 and TRBJ2-5, with 8 bases fitting TRBD2. The germline gives CDR1 SQVTM, CDR2 ANQGSEA. The V segment lost 1 base and the J segment 3 bases; nucleotides outside the gene matches: 10. The CDR3 has 16 residues. DNA for the CDR3: TGCAGCGTTGAAGGGGGTCGGGGGGGAGAAGAAGAGACCCAGTACTTC. This sequence encodes CSVEGGRGGEEETQYF.

The sample holds a few counts of this clonotype. This rearrangement joins TRBV6-1 to TRBJ2-3; TRBD1 matches at 7 bases. The CDR3 loop spans 15 amino acids. After removal of 5 bases from V and 2 bases from J, the junction contained 7 bases not matched to a gene. CDR1 and CDR2 from the germline V gene are MNHNS and SASEGT. CDR3 nucleotides: TGTGCCAGCAGTCAGCAGGGGACAGTCACAGATACGCAGTATTTT. This sequence encodes CASSQQGTVTDTQYF.